Detailed here is one TCR beta chain. The data stem from a study of identical twins. TCRdb analysed the 5' RACE reads with MiXCR anew, one entry per CDR3 protein. The table has around 250,000 distinct CDR3 sequences, around 6.5% seen once. Trimming pared 3 bases from V and 0 bases from J, leaving 5 bases between. CDR1 and CDR2 from the germline V gene are LGHDT and YNNKEL (reference sequence). This CDR3 contains 13 residues. These data also formed part of another study, on T cells expressing NK-cell markers. This second study says: Anti-gamma-delta TCR antibody use in several experiments restricted sorting to alpha-beta TCR T cells. The same clonotypes also predominated in the CD3+CD56-NKG2C+ fraction of a handful of donors. HCMV specificity of the expanded NKG2C+ T cell clones stayed unclear.

The sequenced sample consisted of CD8+ T cells sorted from blood. This TCR came from a woman aged 18-35 years in good health. This chain joins TRBV3-1 and TRBJ1-2; D unclear. The CDR3 spells CASSHGTNYGYTF. The CDR3 DNA is TGTGCCAGCAGCCACGGGACTAACTATGGCTACACCTTC.